This section outlines one TCR beta chain sequence together with its context. This sample stems from a study of technical replicates of blood from a handful of donors. Sequencing was performed with immunoSEQ multiplex PCR; in TCRdb, only in-frame clones are kept and a portion is missing. The sample has around 79,000 clones, about 91% seen once. This CDR3 is 12 amino acids long. The V gene's germline CDR1 is MNHEY and CDR2 SMNVEV (reference sequence). Deletions cut 7 bases from V and 6 bases from J, with 9 bases between. This receptor was taken from a human donor in good health. The sample consisted of T cells isolated from PBMCs. This chain links TRBV27 with TRBJ2-2, with D unresolved. The CDR3 DNA sequence: TGTGCCAGCATGAGGAGTTCCGGGGAGCTGTTTTTT. The encoded protein is CASMRSSGELFF.